This T cell receptor (beta chain) was sequenced in a study of blood T cell repertoires in COVID-19. The CDR3 spans 15 residues. Germline CDR1 and CDR2: SEHNR and FQNEAQ (reference sequence). Unmatched junction bases numbered 5, after V lost 1 base and J lost 4 bases. The Seattle patients, enrolled during active infection, were followed longitudinally. The assay was immunoSEQ multiplex PCR, and TCRdb's table has in-frame clones only and misses some. The profile covers over 150,000 clones, with 85% appearing a single time and around 8.4% taken by the ten largest. Input material: peripheral blood. The clonotype was recovered from an elderly woman with COVID-19, enrolled during active disease. The chain has TRBV7-9 and TRBJ2-5; 8 nucleotides align to TRBD1. This CDR3 reads CASSLVSGTGETQYF. The CDR3 DNA follows: TGTGCCAGCAGCTTAGTTTCCGGGACAGGAGAGACCCAGTACTTC. The full variable domain, with the rest looked up from reference TRBV7-9 and TRBJ2-5, is DTGVSQNPRHKITKRGQNVTFRCDPISEHNRLYWYRQTLGQGPEFLTYFQNEAQLEKSRLLSDRFSAERPKGSFSTLEIQRTEQGDSAMYLCASSLVSGTGETQYFGPGTRLLVL.